These 24 T cell receptor beta chains were all obtained from the same sample, sequenced in a study of T cells in narcolepsy. Data came from immunoSEQ multiplex PCR; TCRdb stores just in-frame clones and leaves some out. The sample has some 30,000 clones, more than 70% seen once. Sequenced input: memory (CD45RA-) CD4+ T cells from blood. The receptors come from a human donor in good health.

The V call is TRBV5-1, the J call TRBJ2-5; tentative D call: TRBD1 (6 bases). CDR3 length: 15 residues. Per the germline V gene, CDR1 is SGHRS and CDR2 is YFSETQ. Between the trimmed V and J ends, which lost 0 bases and 6 bases, there was a span of 15 bases. The CDR3 here is CASSLAFTGLKTQYF. DNA for the CDR3: TGCGCCAGCAGCTTGGCTTTCACAGGGCTGAAGACCCAGTACTTC. The full variable domain, completed using reference TRBV5-1 and TRBJ2-5, is KAGVTQTPRYLIKTRGQQVTLSCSPISGHRSVSWYQQTPGQGLQFLFEYFSETQRNKGNFPGRFSGRQFSNSRSEMNVSTLELGDSALYLCASSLAFTGLKTQYFGPGTRLLVL.

The rearrangement joins TRBV30 to TRBJ1-4; 10 bases fit TRBD1. The CDR3 has 15 amino acids. Per germline, CDR1 GTSNPN and CDR2 SVGIG (reference sequence). Trimming removed 2 bases from V and 8 bases from J; junction bases left unmatched: 8. The chain's CDR3 is CAWSPLPDRGEKLFF. The CDR3 nucleotides read TGTGCCTGGAGTCCCCTCCCGGACAGGGGGGAAAAACTGTTTTTT. Based on the CDR3 plus reference TRBV30 and TRBJ1-4, the full variable domain is SQTIHQWPATLVQPVGSPLSLECTVEGTSNPNLYWYRQAAGRGLQLLFYSVGIGQISSEVPQNLSASRPQDRQFILSSKKLLLSDSGFYLCAWSPLPDRGEKLFFGSGTQLSVL.

This sequence joins TRBV11-1 and TRBJ2-3; TRBD2 aligns across 13 bases. Germline V gene data show CDR1 as SGHAT and CDR2 as FQDESV (reference sequence). The CDR3 covers 16 residues. The J segment lost 1 base and the V segment lost 3 bases, leaving 1 base of the junction unmatched. As DNA, the CDR3 is TGTGCCAGCAGCTTTGGGACTAGCGGGGGCACAGATACGCAGTATTTT. The encoded protein is CASSFGTSGGTDTQYF.

The V gene is TRBV4-1, the J gene TRBJ2-7, with D maybe TRBD1 (5 bases). Germline values: CDR1 MGHRA, CDR2 YSYEKL. The CDR3 loop spans 15 amino acids. V lost 2 bases, J lost 0 bases, and 11 bases lay in between. CDR3 protein: CASSQQGSISYEQYF. The CDR3 DNA reads as TGCGCCAGCAGCCAACAGGGTTCTATCTCCTACGAGCAGTACTTC.

V usage is TRBV6-1 and J usage is TRBJ1-2; D uncertain. Looked up from germline, CDR1 is MNHNS and CDR2 is SASEGT. Trimming cost V 0 bases and J 5 bases, with 16 bases left between them. This CDR3 has 16 amino acids. The CDR3 loop is CASSEAQSSGWYGYTF. CDR3 nucleotide sequence: TGTGCCAGCAGTGAAGCGCAATCGTCAGGCTGGTATGGCTACACCTTC.

This chain connects TRBV30 to TRBJ2-5; 7 nucleotides line up with TRBD2. J gave up 6 bases and V 3 bases, and 7 bases lay outside the gene matches. The CDR3 has 13 residues. The germline gives CDR1 GTSNPN, CDR2 SVGIG (reference sequence). CDR3 sequence reads: CAWRARDYQTQYF. The DNA for the CDR3 is TGTGCCTGGAGGGCCCGGGACTACCAGACCCAGTACTTC.

V and J are TRBV28 and TRBJ1-1; 7 bases match TRBD1. The CDR3 is 16 residues long. Losses at the gene ends were 2 bases for V and 4 bases for J; bases not matched to a gene: 10. The germline V gene encodes CDR1 MDHEN and CDR2 SYDVKM. CDR3 protein: CASSLRLRAGGTEAFF. CDR3 sequence (DNA): TGTGCCAGCAGTTTACGTTTGCGAGCAGGGGGCACTGAAGCTTTCTTT. The complete variable domain, with remaining parts taken from reference TRBV28 and TRBJ1-1, reads DVKVTQSSRYLVKRTGEKVFLECVQDMDHENMFWYRQDPGLGLRLIYFSYDVKMKEKGDIPEGYSVSREKKERFSLILESASTNQTSMYLCASSLRLRAGGTEAFFGQGTRLTVV.

With respect to this clone: A junction boundary mismatches the germline segment, possibly from a read error. The V call is TRBV5-1, the J call TRBJ1-2, with D possibly TRBD1 on 5 matching bases. The length of the CDR3 is 13 residues. Germline values: CDR1 SGHRS, CDR2 YFSETQ. Here the CDR3 reads CASSIQANYVYTF. The DNA of the CDR3 is TGCGCCAGCAGCATACAGGCGAATTATGTCTACACCTTC.

This sequence joins TRBV15 and TRBJ1-6; 8 positions match TRBD1. CDR1 is LNHNV, CDR2 YYDKDF, per germline (reference sequence). The V segment lost 3 bases and the J segment 9 bases; nucleotides outside the gene matches: 7. The CDR3 loop spans 15 amino acids. This chain's CDR3 is CATSREGQGSSPLHF. The CDR3 DNA reads TGTGCCACCAGCAGGGAAGGACAGGGTAGTTCACCCCTCCACTTT.

This clone showed up just once. This chain connects TRBV15 to TRBJ2-7; D may be TRBD2 (6 bases). This CDR3 region has 15 residues. Germline assignment: CDR1 LNHNV and CDR2 YYDKDF (reference sequence). The V end lost 1 base, the J end lost 3 bases, and 13 bases lay between the germline ends. The CDR3 nucleotides read TGTGCCACCAGCAGAGCCGGGGAGGCGCTCTACGAGCAGTACTTC. It is translated as CATSRAGEALYEQYF.

The chain combines TRBV28 with TRBJ2-3; 9 bases fit TRBD1. Germline V gene lookup returns CDR1 MDHEN and CDR2 SYDVKM. J was trimmed by 8 bases and V by 2 bases; bases with no gene match: 11. This CDR3 comprises 16 residues. The CDR3 region has the DNA TGTGCCAGCAGTTTACCTTCCGGGACAGGGTTCGGTACGCAGTATTTT. Translated: CASSLPSGTGFGTQYF.

CDR3 loop: CASSTNQRAHNSPLHF. The CDR3 DNA is TGTGCCAGCTCAACTAATCAACGGGCCCACAATTCACCCCTCCACTTT. The chain uses TRBV18 and TRBJ1-6; no reliable D call. Germline V gives CDR1 KGHSH, CDR2 LQKENI. This CDR3 is 16 amino acids long. V lost 5 bases and J lost 7, with 18 bases in between.

V gene TRBV9 combines with J gene TRBJ2-2; a weak D match, TRBD2 (7 bases). The ends were cut back, 1 base at V and 3 bases at J, with 10 bases in the middle. CDR1 and CDR2 (germline): SGDLS, YYNGEE. This CDR3 has 15 residues. The CDR3 loop is CASSVTGRDTGELFF. The CDR3 nucleotides are TGTGCCAGCAGCGTAACAGGGAGGGACACCGGGGAGCTGTTTTTT. Variable domain in full (rest from reference TRBV9 and TRBJ2-2): DSGVTQTPKHLITATGQRVTLRCSPRSGDLSVYWYQQSLDQGLQFLIQYYNGEERAKGNILERFSAQQFPDLHSELNLSSLELGDSALYFCASSVTGRDTGELFFGEGSRLTVL.

The chain is built from TRBV14 and TRBJ2-3, with D perhaps TRBD2 (6 bases). The V gene lost 1 base and the J gene lost 5 bases, with 13 bases spanning the gap. Looked up from germline, CDR1 is SGHDN and CDR2 is FVKESK. The CDR3 runs 15 residues. The CDR3 sequence is CASSQGLGGGDTQYF. The CDR3, as DNA: TGTGCCAGCAGCCAAGGTTTGGGAGGTGGAGATACGCAGTATTTT.

This clone was counted a single time. The sample has other DNA sequences that encode this CDR3 too. This chain uses TRBV5-4 with TRBJ1-5; D uncertain. Trimming left V 4 bases short and J 3 bases short, with 5 bases between. The CDR3 has 12 amino acids. The germline V gene encodes CDR1 SGHNT and CDR2 YYREEE (reference sequence). The CDR3 DNA follows: TGTGCCAGCAGCCTCCCCAATCAGCCCCAGCATTTT. It encodes CASSLPNQPQHF.

This rearrangement joins TRBV6-6 to TRBJ1-5; D gene ambiguous. The germline V gene encodes CDR1 MNHNY and CDR2 SVGAGI (reference sequence). The CDR3 is 16 amino acids. Trimming took 5 bases from V and 2 from J, leaving 16 bases between them. CDR3 in DNA: TGTGCCAGCAGTACGGAACGGGGATCGGGCAATCAGCCCCAGCATTTT. Translating gives CASSTERGSGNQPQHF.

V usage is TRBV18 and J usage is TRBJ2-1; 11 bases align to TRBD1. Germline V gene data show CDR1 as KGHSH and CDR2 as LQKENI. The CDR3 is 15 residues long. The J segment lost 8 bases and the V segment lost 2 bases, leaving 5 bases of the junction unmatched. CDR3 in amino acids: CASSPGQGAGDEQFF. CDR3 nucleotide sequence: TGTGCCAGCTCACCAGGACAGGGGGCGGGCGATGAGCAGTTCTTC.

The rearrangement links TRBV5-5 to TRBJ1-1, with TRBD1 as a possible D gene (6 bases). V lost 5 bases to trimming and J lost 3 bases, with 11 bases between them. The CDR3 has 13 residues. Germline values: CDR1 SGHKS, CDR2 YYEKEE (reference sequence). The CDR3 DNA is TGTGCCAGCAGGGTAACAGGGCACACTGAAGCTTTCTTT. It specifies CASRVTGHTEAFF.

V gene TRBV9 combines with J gene TRBJ2-1, with 10 positions matching TRBD1. The germline CDR1 and CDR2 sequences are SGDLS and YYNGEE. V was clipped by 5 bases and J by 8 bases; unmatched bases: 7. The CDR3 totals 14 residues. DNA of the CDR3: TGTGCCAGCAGTCGGGACAGGGGTGGCGATGAGCAGTTCTTC. It specifies CASSRDRGGDEQFF.

V is TRBV5-1 and J is TRBJ1-6; D unclear. The CDR3 runs to 16 residues. CDR1 is SGHRS, CDR2 YFSETQ, per germline. Trimming pared 5 bases from V and 3 bases from J, leaving 15 bases between. The DNA for the CDR3 is TGCGCCAGCAGTCCAATAGGCCGACACTATAATTCACCCCTCCACTTT. This codes for CASSPIGRHYNSPLHF.

This clone was found once. This chain connects TRBV25-1 to TRBJ2-3; D might be TRBD1 or TRBD2, each matching 5 bases. The CDR3 is 14 amino acids. Looked up from germline, CDR1 is MGHDK and CDR2 is SYGVNS. The V gene lost 5 bases and the J gene lost 4 bases, with 13 bases spanning the gap. CDR3 coding DNA: TGTGCCAGCAGTAGGGGAGCTGGGGCAGATACGCAGTATTTT. Translating gives CASSRGAGADTQYF.

V and J are TRBV2 and TRBJ1-2; no clear D. The CDR3 is made up of 11 amino acids. The germline V and J ends were trimmed by 8 bases and 11 bases, with 15 bases remaining between them. Germline lookup yields CDR1 SNHLY and CDR2 FYNNEI. The chain's CDR3 is CASRPGGWYTF. CDR3 bases: TGTGCCAGCCGCCCAGGAGGATGGTACACCTTC. Drawing the rest from reference TRBV2 and TRBJ1-2, the complete variable domain is EPEVTQTPSHQVTQMGQEVILRCVPISNHLYFYWYRQILGQKVEFLVSFYNNEISEKSEIFDDQFSVERPDGSNFTLKIRSTKLEDSAMYFCASRPGGWYTFGSGTRLTVV.

The chain combines TRBV7-9 with TRBJ1-4, with TRBD1 matching 9 bases. V dropped 6 bases and J dropped 10; count of bases not matched to a gene: 9. CDR1 and CDR2 (germline): SEHNR, FQNEAQ (reference sequence). The CDR3 contains 14 residues. The CDR3 DNA reads TGTGCCAGCAGTATTGGGACAGGGTCTGGAAAACTGTTTTTT. Translated, it gives CASSIGTGSGKLFF.

In DNA form, the CDR3 reads TGCGCCAGCAGCCGACTGGGACAGGGAGAGGTGAACACTGAAGCTTTCTTT. This codes for CASSRLGQGEVNTEAFF. The gene calls are TRBV5-1 and TRBJ1-1; TRBD1 aligns across 9 bases. The V gene's germline CDR1 is SGHRS and CDR2 YFSETQ. CDR3 length: 17 amino acids. V lost 4 bases and J lost 0; bases outside the gene matches: 10.